This TCR beta chain was sequenced for a study of cytomegalovirus exposure and HLA in healthy donors. Study-level results: Confirmation in vitro established that a few CMV-associated chains were specific for CMV antigens. Despite most TCR sequences being rare, some public TCRs occurred in many donors. The classifier was said to identify cytomegalovirus status with high specificity and sensitivity. Cytomegalovirus-associated TCR beta chains were listed, numbering around 150.

Only in-frame clones appear in the TCRdb table, and some are missing; sequencing was by immunoSEQ multiplex PCR. This sample has roughly 300,000 clones, with roughly 90% found just once. About this clone itself: What it recognizes is unknown.

The V end was cut by 0 bases, the J end by 1 base, with 16 bases between. This CDR3 is built from 18 residues. The V and J genes are TRBV23-1 and TRBJ1-5; TRBD1 might be the D (6 bases). Being an ORF, TRBV23-1 has a function that is uncertain. The receptor was derived from a woman between 18 and 30 years old in good health and CMV-seronegative. Sequencing was done on a sample of PBMCs. For the CDR3, the DNA is TGCGCCAGCAGTCAATCCCCCACGGACAGATCAAGCAATCAGCCCCAGCATTTT. It specifies CASSQSPTDRSSNQPQHF.